Following are 23 T cell receptor beta chains from one sample sequenced in a study of blood T cells in healthy people across ages. A J-beta primer mix and a sample-barcoded 5' primer were used in a second PCR of about 7 to 11 cycles. TCRdb used MiXCR to reprocess the 5' RACE reads, holding one entry per CDR3 protein. The data contain around 990,000 distinct CDR3 sequences, around two fifths of them singletons. Sequenced input: blood. These receptors all stem from a young man in good health.

The V call is TRBV7-9, the J call TRBJ2-3, with 8 bases identical to TRBD2. V shed 4 bases and J 3 bases; nucleotides not matched to a gene: 9. Germline V gene sequence: CDR1 SEHNR, CDR2 FQNEAQ (reference sequence). The CDR3 has 16 residues. CDR3 nucleotides: TGTGCCAGCAGCTATCGCCGACTAGCGACTACAGATACGCAGTATTTT. This codes for CASSYRRLATTDTQYF.

The chain links TRBV7-9 to TRBJ1-2; D uncertain. The germline gives CDR1 SEHNR, CDR2 FQNEAQ (reference sequence). The CDR3 runs to 12 residues. V lost 5 bases, J lost 5 bases, and 9 bases lay in between. CDR3 protein: CASSPGMYGYTF. DNA of the CDR3: TGTGCCAGCAGCCCCGGAATGTATGGCTACACCTTC. The entire variable domain, with the rest obtained from reference TRBV7-9 and TRBJ1-2, is as follows: DTGVSQNPRHKITKRGQNVTFRCDPISEHNRLYWYRQTLGQGPEFLTYFQNEAQLEKSRLLSDRFSAERPKGSFSTLEIQRTEQGDSAMYLCASSPGMYGYTFGSGTRLTVV.

This chain uses TRBV20-1 with TRBJ1-3; possibly TRBD1 for D (5 bases). Deletions cut 5 bases from V and 1 base from J, with 12 bases between. This CDR3 comprises 14 residues. CDR1 is DFQATT and CDR2 is SNEGSKA in the germline V gene (reference sequence). The CDR3 DNA sequence: TGCAGTGCTGGGGCTGGGGGATCTGGAAACACCATATATTTT. As protein: CSAGAGGSGNTIYF.

This clonotype was counted only a few times. The rearrangement links TRBV25-1 to TRBJ2-3; TRBD1 matches at 8 bases. V was clipped by 3 bases and J by 4 bases; unmatched bases: 9. The CDR3 is 16 residues long. Germline-derived CDR1 and CDR2 are MGHDK and SYGVNS. The CDR3 region has the DNA TGTGCCAGCAGTGATCAAAGGCAGGGGGCGGCAGATACGCAGTATTTT. It encodes CASSDQRQGAADTQYF.

In regard to this clonotype: At one of its ends the junction is not consistent with the germline gene, which may arise from a read error. J is TRBJ1-3 and V is TRBV12-3 or TRBV12-4; D may be TRBD1 (6 bases). The CDR3 length is 15 residues. In nucleotides, the CDR3 is TGTGCCAGCAGCCCACCCCAGGGGTCTGGAAGCACCATATATTTT. As protein: CASSPPQGSGSTIYF.

Points on this clonotype: Since a much larger clone is just one base distant, this may be a read error. The rearrangement joins TRBV13 to TRBJ1-2, with no clear D. In germline, CDR1 is PRHDT, CDR2 FYEKMQ (reference sequence). The CDR3 loop spans 13 amino acids. CDR3 bases: TGTGTCAGCAGCTCGGACGGGCCTAATGGCTACACCTTC. Protein sequence: CVSSSDGPNGYTF.

The V and J genes are TRBV5-1 and TRBJ1-4, with 8 bases that match TRBD1. This CDR3 comprises 16 residues. Germline V lookup: CDR1 SGHRS, CDR2 YFSETQ. V trimming: 4 bases; J trimming: 8 bases; junction bases outside the gene matches: 13. CDR3 amino acids: CASSILGQGTGEKLFF. The CDR3 DNA reads as TGCGCCAGCAGCATCCTCGGCCAAGGGACAGGCGAAAAACTGTTTTTT.

The chain carries TRBV6-2 or TRBV6-3 and TRBJ2-3; 8 positions agree with TRBD1. Per germline, CDR1 MNHEY and CDR2 SVGEGT. The J segment lost 4 bases and the V segment lost 0 bases, leaving 6 bases of the junction unmatched. CDR3 length: 16 residues. CDR3 in amino acids: CASSYSRGRGPDTQYF. CDR3 sequence (DNA): TGTGCCAGCAGTTACTCCAGGGGGCGAGGGCCAGATACGCAGTATTTT.

This rearrangement joins TRBV18 to TRBJ2-7; D unclear. Germline CDR1 is KGHSH and CDR2 is LQKENI. CDR3 length: 13 residues. V gave up 6 bases and J gave up 3 bases, with 12 bases separating them. This chain's CDR3 is CASSIGLYYEQYF. DNA of the CDR3: TGTGCCAGCTCTATCGGGCTGTACTACGAGCAGTACTTC.

The chain carries TRBV20-1 and TRBJ1-2; D possibly corresponds to TRBD1 (6 bases). The germline V gene has CDR1 DFQATT and CDR2 SNEGSKA (reference sequence). V shed 7 bases and J shed 2 bases, with 17 bases lying between them. The CDR3 loop spans 14 amino acids. CDR3 bases: TGCAGTGGTGGTTGGGACAATCGAAACTATGGCTACACCTTC. It encodes CSGGWDNRNYGYTF.

The chain couples TRBV29-1 to TRBJ1-1; 8 positions agree with TRBD1. Trimming took 6 bases from V and 6 from J; bases not matched to a gene: 12. This CDR3 has 14 residues. Germline CDR1 reads SQVTM; CDR2 reads ANQGSEA. The CDR3 region is CSVQMGQGAAEAFF. The CDR3 nucleotides read TGCAGCGTCCAAATGGGGCAGGGGGCGGCTGAAGCTTTCTTT. Complete variable domain (other parts from reference TRBV29-1 and TRBJ1-1): SAVISQKPSRDICQRGTSLTIQCQVDSQVTMMFWYRQQPGQSLTLIATANQGSEATYESGFVIDKFPISRPNLTFSTLTVSNMSPEDSSIYLCSVQMGQGAAEAFFGQGTRLTVV.

This rearrangement joins TRBV20-1 to TRBJ1-5; D may be TRBD1 (6 bases). Trimming took 5 bases from V and 4 from J, leaving 12 bases between them. This CDR3 is built from 13 residues. Germline CDR1 is DFQATT and CDR2 is SNEGSKA (reference sequence). The CDR3 sequence is CSALNRVNQPQHF. The CDR3 DNA sequence: TGCAGTGCTCTGAACAGGGTTAATCAGCCCCAGCATTTT.

This chain uses TRBV29-1 with TRBJ1-1, with 7 bases matching TRBD1. The CDR3 loop spans 12 amino acids. The trim removed 5 bases at V and 3 bases at J, leaving 3 bases unmatched. Germline V gives CDR1 SQVTM, CDR2 ANQGSEA. The CDR3 DNA reads as TGCAGCGTTCAGGGGGTCTACACTGAAGCTTTCTTT. Translation: CSVQGVYTEAFF.

V and J are TRBV7-2 and TRBJ1-6, with D possibly matching TRBD1 (5 bases). The germline V and J ends were trimmed by 5 bases and 9 bases, with 17 bases remaining between them. The germline V gene has CDR1 SGHTA and CDR2 FQGNSA. The CDR3 is made up of 15 amino acids. The CDR3 region has the DNA TGTGCCAGCAGCCCTCCTCTGGGGGAAACTTCACCCCTCCACTTT. It encodes CASSPPLGETSPLHF.

The chain links TRBV4-3 to TRBJ2-7; D uncertain. CDR3 length equals 14 residues. Germline CDR1 and CDR2: LGHNA and YSLEER. V was shortened by 0 bases and J by 2 bases, with 8 bases between the two germline ends. The CDR3 loop is CASSQDRSTYEQYF. CDR3 bases: TGCGCCAGCAGCCAAGATCGGAGTACCTACGAGCAGTACTTC.

The rearrangement uses TRBV10-3 and TRBJ2-2; D may be TRBD1 (5 bases). CDR3 size: 15 residues. Germline assignment: CDR1 ENHRY and CDR2 SYGVKD. V was cut by 0 bases and J by 7 bases, with 12 bases left in between. CDR3 DNA: TGTGCCATCAGTGAGTCAAGGGGCAAGGACGGGGAGCTGTTTTTT. This translates into CAISESRGKDGELFF.

On this clonotype: Compared with germline, one end of the junction differs, possibly owing to a read error. The chain has TRBV10-3 and TRBJ2-5; a weak D match, TRBD1 (5 bases). This CDR3 has 14 residues. The V gene's germline CDR1 is ENHRY and CDR2 SYGVKD. The CDR3 DNA reads as TGTGACATCAGTGAGTTCGACAGACAAGAGACCCAGTACTTC. Translated: CDISEFDRQETQYF.

This clonotype was found a few times. The CDR3 region is CASSLAGQVNNEQFF. The DNA for the CDR3 is TGCGCCAGCAGCTTAGCGGGTCAGGTTAACAATGAGCAGTTCTTC. This chain uses TRBV5-1 with TRBJ2-1; D is possibly TRBD2 (6 bases). With 2 bases removed from V and 5 bases from J, the gap between germline ends came to 14 bases. The CDR3 loop spans 15 amino acids. The germline gives CDR1 SGHRS, CDR2 YFSETQ.

The chain recombines TRBV6-2 or TRBV6-3 with TRBJ2-1, with 13 nucleotides matching TRBD2. Germline V lookup: CDR1 MNHEY, CDR2 SVGEGT. V was clipped by 3 bases and J by 0 bases; unmatched bases: 5. There are 18 residues in the CDR3. CDR3 sequence (DNA): TGTGCCAGCAGTTATAGACTAGCGGGGGGTAGCTCCTACAATGAGCAGTTCTTC. Its translation: CASSYRLAGGSSYNEQFF.

This clonotype showed up just a few times. The rearrangement joins TRBV20-1 to TRBJ2-3; no firm D call. Between the trimmed V and J ends, which lost 6 bases and 2 bases, there was a span of 6 bases. Per germline, CDR1 DFQATT and CDR2 SNEGSKA (reference sequence). The CDR3 runs 11 residues. The CDR3 sequence: CSARITDTQYF. Here the CDR3 DNA reads TGCAGTGCCAGGATCACAGATACGCAGTATTTT.

The chain couples TRBV12-3 or TRBV12-4 to TRBJ2-5, with unresolved D. The CDR3 runs to 11 residues. V dropped 8 bases and J dropped 11 bases, with 15 bases sitting between them. For the CDR3, the DNA is TGTGCCAGCTACAACGCTAATGAGCAGTACTTC. Residues: CASYNANEQYF.

V usage is TRBV20-1 and J usage is TRBJ1-5; D not certain. The CDR3 sequence is 17 residues long. Germline assignment: CDR1 DFQATT and CDR2 SNEGSKA (reference sequence). The V end lost 5 bases, the J end lost 1 base, and 21 bases lay between the germline ends. In nucleotides, the CDR3 is TGCAGTGCTCCGGACCGGGCCAATTACTTGAGCAATCAGCCCCAGCATTTT. Amino acids: CSAPDRANYLSNQPQHF.

This chain joins TRBV12-3 or TRBV12-4 and TRBJ2-1; possibly TRBD1 for D (6 bases). Trimming pared 3 bases from V and 10 bases from J, leaving 10 bases between. The CDR3 extends over 12 amino acids. Here the CDR3 reads CASSFNGQEQFF. The DNA for the CDR3 is TGTGCCAGCAGTTTCAACGGACAGGAGCAGTTCTTC.